Following are 17 T cell receptor beta chains from one sample sequenced in a study of Graves' ophthalmopathy and Graves' hyperthyroidism. Scientists amplified the TCR beta CDR3 regions from RNA transcripts. First-round RT-PCR used HTBI primers; second-round multiplex PCR followed. TCRdb redid the calling of the multiplex PCR reads with MiXCR, one entry per CDR3 protein. The data hold around 600,000 distinct CDR3 sequences, with over 40% observed a single time. Material for sequencing was peripheral blood. The receptors were gathered from an adult man with Graves' ophthalmopathy.

The chain combines TRBV19 with TRBJ2-3, with D unclear. From germline, CDR1 is LNHDA and CDR2 SQIVND (reference sequence). Trimming cost V 5 bases and J 2 bases, with 8 bases left between them. The CDR3 is made up of 13 amino acids. The CDR3 DNA sequence: TGTGCCAGTAGTCCCCGATACACAGATACGCAGTATTTT. Protein product: CASSPRYTDTQYF.

This clonotype was counted once. This chain uses TRBV7-2 with TRBJ1-2, with 9 bases fitting TRBD1. The CDR3 is 14 amino acids. The germline V gene has CDR1 SGHTA and CDR2 FQGNSA. The V segment lost 2 bases and the J segment 10 bases; nucleotides outside the gene matches: 8. CDR3: CASSLPGQGADYTF. CDR3 sequence (DNA): TGTGCCAGCAGCTTACCGGGACAGGGAGCAGACTACACCTTC.

In this sample, this clonotype turned up many times. The CDR3 coding sequence is TGTGCCAGCAGCGTGTCACAGGGGGCGTATACTGAAGCTTTCTTT. It translates to CASSVSQGAYTEAFF. The chain recombines TRBV9 with TRBJ1-1; 9 positions match TRBD1. Per the germline V gene, CDR1 is SGDLS and CDR2 is YYNGEE. The J segment lost 5 bases and the V segment lost 2 bases, leaving 7 bases of the junction unmatched. The CDR3 spans 15 residues.

The J gene is TRBJ1-1, the V gene TRBV10-3; D ambiguous. CDR1 and CDR2 (germline): ENHRY, SYGVKD. Between the trimmed V and J ends, which lost 10 bases and 2 bases, there was a span of 14 bases. The CDR3 extends over 13 amino acids. CDR3 loop: CASTGLVNTEAFF. The CDR3 DNA reads as TGTGCCAGCACCGGACTGGTAAACACTGAAGCTTTCTTT.

This clonotype occurred a few times. This chain connects TRBV7-2 to TRBJ2-5, with D tentatively TRBD2 (6 bases). The V gene's germline CDR1 is SGHTA and CDR2 FQGNSA. The CDR3 contains 16 residues. Trimming shortened V by 3 bases and J by 3 bases, and 17 bases separated the two germline ends. This CDR3 reads CASSLFSGSEEETQYF. The CDR3 nucleotides read TGTGCCAGCAGCTTGTTTTCCGGGAGCGAGGAAGAGACCCAGTACTTC.

The chain couples TRBV4-1 to TRBJ2-2, with 10 nucleotides matching TRBD2. V lost 1 base, J lost 5 bases, and 7 bases stayed unmatched. The CDR3 is made up of 17 amino acids. CDR1 MGHRA and CDR2 YSYEKL come from the germline V gene. In nucleotides, the CDR3 is TGCGCCAGCAGCCAAGGGCTAGCGGGAGTATTTACCGGGGAGCTGTTTTTT. Protein: CASSQGLAGVFTGELFF.

A few counts support this clonotype. The chain has TRBV20-1 and TRBJ1-3, with a tentative D call TRBD1 (6 bases). This CDR3 spans 16 amino acids. V was clipped by 2 bases and J by 0 bases, with 14 bases between them. Per the germline V gene, CDR1 is DFQATT and CDR2 is SNEGSKA (reference sequence). The DNA for the CDR3 is TGCAGTGCTAGAAACGACAGGAGAAACTCTGGAAACACCATATATTTT. Translated: CSARNDRRNSGNTIYF.

The V gene is TRBV10-3, the J gene TRBJ1-5, with unresolved D. This CDR3 region has 13 residues. Trimming removed 10 bases from V and 1 base from J, with 11 bases in between. The germline V gene encodes CDR1 ENHRY and CDR2 SYGVKD. In nucleotides, the CDR3 is TGTGCCACCTCTCTGGACAGCAATCAGCCCCAGCATTTT. Its translation: CATSLDSNQPQHF.

CDR3 nucleotides: TGTGCCAGCAGCCCCGATGGAGGGTTCAGCTCCTACGAGCAGTACTTC. Residues: CASSPDGGFSSYEQYF. This chain joins TRBV5-6 and TRBJ2-7; tentative D call: TRBD2 (6 bases). Per the germline V gene, CDR1 is SGHDT and CDR2 is YYEEEE. The V and J ends lost 4 bases and 0 bases respectively, with 17 bases between them. The length of the CDR3 is 16 residues.

As for this clonotype: A junction end diverges from the germline sequence, so it may reflect a read error. The V gene is TRBV13, the J gene TRBJ2-6; 10 bases line up with TRBD1. In germline, CDR1 is PRHDT, CDR2 FYEKMQ (reference sequence). The CDR3 loop spans 15 amino acids. In DNA, the CDR3 is TGTGCCAGCAGCGTCACCGGGACAGGGGTCAACGTCCTGACTTTC. Translated, it gives CASSVTGTGVNVLTF.

This chain connects TRBV25-1 to TRBJ2-7; D perhaps matches TRBD1 (6 bases). The CDR3 runs to 15 residues. Trimming took off 5 bases at V and 5 bases at J, with 19 bases between the two ends. The germline V gene has CDR1 MGHDK and CDR2 SYGVNS. For the CDR3, the DNA is TGTGCCAGCAGTTTACTCGGGCAGGGGAAGAACGAGCAGTACTTC. Its protein product is CASSLLGQGKNEQYF.

V usage is TRBV7-2 and J usage is TRBJ1-5, with 7 bases fitting TRBD1. Germline V gives CDR1 SGHTA, CDR2 FQGNSA. The CDR3 extends over 17 amino acids. The J segment lost 0 bases and the V segment lost 6 bases, leaving 11 bases of the junction unmatched. The CDR3 reads CASRHGQAIYSNQPQHF. CDR3 bases: TGTGCCAGCAGACACGGACAGGCGATCTATAGCAATCAGCCCCAGCATTTT.

CDR3 amino acids: CAIRDGTGVEQYF. The CDR3 DNA reads TGTGCCATCAGAGACGGGACAGGGGTCGAGCAGTACTTC. The chain is built from TRBV10-3 and TRBJ2-7; 10 bases are a match to TRBD1. The ends lost 6 bases at V and 6 bases at J; junction bases unmatched: 5. Germline V gene lookup returns CDR1 ENHRY and CDR2 SYGVKD. The CDR3 loop spans 13 amino acids.

This clonotype was counted at least ten times. The chain couples TRBV4-3 to TRBJ2-7, with a tentative D call TRBD2 (6 bases). The V end lost 0 bases, the J end lost 6 bases, and 9 bases lay between the germline ends. From germline, CDR1 is LGHNA and CDR2 YSLEER. This CDR3 region has 13 residues. In nucleotides, the CDR3 is TGCGCCAGCAGCCAAGATGGAGGGCGCGAGCAGTACTTC. It specifies CASSQDGGREQYF.

This clonotype was seen at least ten times. The chain links TRBV19 to TRBJ1-5; D remains unclear. The CDR3 runs to 13 residues. V shed 9 bases and J shed 4 bases, with 13 bases lying between them. Germline CDR1 is LNHDA and CDR2 is SQIVND (reference sequence). Here the CDR3 DNA reads TGTGCCAGCAGTTTGCAGGAAAATCAGCCCCAGCATTTT. Protein: CASSLQENQPQHF.

This clonotype showed up many times. The chain recombines TRBV19 with TRBJ1-6; unclear D gene. CDR3 size: 14 residues. V shed 5 bases and J shed 4 bases, with 9 bases lying between them. Germline CDR1 and CDR2: LNHDA and SQIVND (reference sequence). CDR3 residues: CASSLAQYNSPLHF. CDR3 in DNA: TGTGCCAGTAGTCTTGCACAGTATAATTCACCCCTCCACTTT.

CDR3 loop: CAWKTYEKLFF. The CDR3 DNA follows: TGTGCCTGGAAGACGTATGAAAAACTGTTTTTT. This chain links TRBV30 with TRBJ1-4; no clear D. CDR1 GTSNPN and CDR2 SVGIG come from the germline V gene (reference sequence). V was clipped by 4 bases and J by 6 bases, with 6 bases between them. This CDR3 region has 11 residues.